The clone carrying this TCR beta chain was counted at least ten times. MiXCR was run by TCRdb on the reads, yielding one entry per CDR3 protein. In the table there are about 490,000 distinct CDR3 sequences, around 11% of which are singletons. This record belongs to a study of T cell repertoires in cytomegalovirus infection. V trimming: 5 bases; J trimming: 8 bases; junction bases outside the gene matches: 8. The length of the CDR3 is 14 residues. Germline assignment: CDR1 SGHTA and CDR2 FQGNSA. The gene calls are TRBV7-2 and TRBJ2-1, with 8 bases fitting TRBD2. Sequencing used PBMCs. This receptor was identified in a human donor in good health (CMV status not recorded). Some clones in this sample may be carry-over from other donors' samples. The CDR3 region is CASSTGLETDEQFF. CDR3 bases: TGTGCCAGCAGCACGGGACTAGAAACCGATGAGCAGTTCTTC.